The sequence of this T cell receptor beta chain was determined in a study of control samples from healthy donors and cancer patients. This table comes from immunoSEQ multiplex PCR, and its TCRdb copy is limited to in-frame clones, with some not included. The sample contains under 140,000 clones, 88% of which appear only once. This CDR3 has 12 residues. Trimming took off 4 bases at V and 4 bases at J, with 6 bases between the two ends. From germline, CDR1 is MNHEY and CDR2 SVGAGI. Sequenced material: PBMCs. The rearrangement uses TRBV6-5 and TRBJ2-3, with D unclear. This TCR derives from a woman aged 55-70 years with lung cancer. The CDR3 coding sequence is TGTGCCAGCAGTTCACCATCAGATACGCAGTATTTT. Its protein is CASSSPSDTQYF.